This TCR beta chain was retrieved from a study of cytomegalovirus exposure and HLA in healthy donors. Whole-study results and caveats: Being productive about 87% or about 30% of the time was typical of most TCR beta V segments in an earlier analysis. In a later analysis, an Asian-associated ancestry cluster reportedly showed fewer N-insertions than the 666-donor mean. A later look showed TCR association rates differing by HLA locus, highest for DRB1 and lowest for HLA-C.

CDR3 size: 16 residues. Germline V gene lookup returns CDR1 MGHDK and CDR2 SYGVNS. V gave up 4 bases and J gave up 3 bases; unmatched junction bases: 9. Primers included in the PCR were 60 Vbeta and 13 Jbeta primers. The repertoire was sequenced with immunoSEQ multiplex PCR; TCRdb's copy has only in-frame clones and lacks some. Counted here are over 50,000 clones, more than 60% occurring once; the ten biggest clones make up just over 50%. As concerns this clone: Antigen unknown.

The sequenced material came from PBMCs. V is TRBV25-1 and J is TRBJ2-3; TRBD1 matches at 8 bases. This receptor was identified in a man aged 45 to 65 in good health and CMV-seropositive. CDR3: CASSVGDRGFTDTQYF. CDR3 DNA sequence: TGTGCCAGCAGTGTGGGAGACAGGGGTTTTACAGATACGCAGTATTTT.